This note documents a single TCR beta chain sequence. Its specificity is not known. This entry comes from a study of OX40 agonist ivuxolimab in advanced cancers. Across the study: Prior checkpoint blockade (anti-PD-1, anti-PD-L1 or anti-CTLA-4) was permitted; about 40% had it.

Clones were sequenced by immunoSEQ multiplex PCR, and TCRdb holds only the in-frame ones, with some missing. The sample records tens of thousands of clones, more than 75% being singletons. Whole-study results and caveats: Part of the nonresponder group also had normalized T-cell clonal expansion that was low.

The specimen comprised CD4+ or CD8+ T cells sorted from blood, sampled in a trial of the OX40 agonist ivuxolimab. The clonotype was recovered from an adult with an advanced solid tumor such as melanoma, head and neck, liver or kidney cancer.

This CDR3 reads CASSLLTVNEKLFF. In DNA form, the CDR3 reads TGTGCCAGCAGTTTATTGACAGTTAATGAAAAACTGTTTTTT. V and J are TRBV28 and TRBJ1-4; D may be TRBD1 (5 bases). There are 14 residues in the CDR3. CDR1 is MDHEN, CDR2 SYDVKM, per germline. Trimming stripped 1 base from V and 4 bases from J, with 7 bases between.